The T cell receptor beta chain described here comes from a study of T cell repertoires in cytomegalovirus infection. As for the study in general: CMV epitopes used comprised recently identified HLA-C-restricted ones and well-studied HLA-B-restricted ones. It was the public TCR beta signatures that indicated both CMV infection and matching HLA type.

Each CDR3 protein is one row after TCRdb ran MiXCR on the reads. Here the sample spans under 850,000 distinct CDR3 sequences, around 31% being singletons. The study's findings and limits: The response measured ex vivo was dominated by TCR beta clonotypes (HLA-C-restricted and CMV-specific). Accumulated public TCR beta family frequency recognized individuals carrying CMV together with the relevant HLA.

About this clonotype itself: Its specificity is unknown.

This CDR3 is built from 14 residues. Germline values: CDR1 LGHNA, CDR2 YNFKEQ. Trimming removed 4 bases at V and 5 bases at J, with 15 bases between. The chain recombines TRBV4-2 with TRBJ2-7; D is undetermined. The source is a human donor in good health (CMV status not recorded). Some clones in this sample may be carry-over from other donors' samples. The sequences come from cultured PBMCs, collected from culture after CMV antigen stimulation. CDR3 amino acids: CASSRVGYNHEQYF. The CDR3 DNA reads TGTGCCAGCAGCCGGGTGGGGTATAACCACGAGCAGTACTTC.